The rows below give T cell receptor beta chains drawn from one sample of a study of control samples from healthy donors and cancer patients. TCRdb's copy holds only in-frame clones and misses some; the assay was immunoSEQ multiplex PCR. The table records tens of thousands of clones, roughly nine tenths of them present only once. The specimen was PBMCs. These receptors all stem from a man aged 35 to 55 with colorectal cancer. Both conserved end residues are part of each CDR3. A D gene is named only where the DNA matches it firmly. Part of the rows lack a size; the others show once, few, many or a class for expanded clones.

CDR3nt | CDR3aa | j_gene | v_gene | d_gene | abundance
TGTGCCAGCTCACAATCGAGGGATCGGACCGGGGAGCTGTTTTTT | CASSQSRDRTGELFF | TRBJ2-2 | TRBV18 | - | -
TGTGCCAGCAGCTTAGCCCACCGGGACGACCGCGAAAAACTGTTTTTT | CASSLAHRDDREKLFF | TRBJ1-4 | TRBV7-2 | - | few
TGTGCCACCAGTGATTCTAGCGGGAGGAACTACGAGCAGTACTTC | CATSDSSGRNYEQYF | TRBJ2-7 | TRBV24-1 | TRBD2 | -
TGTGCCAGTAGTATAGGGCTAGCGGGTCCCTCCTACAATGAGCAGTTCTTC | CASSIGLAGPSYNEQFF | TRBJ2-1 | TRBV19 | TRBD2 | -
TGCGCCAGCAGCCAAGTTGCATACAATGAGCAGTTCTTC | CASSQVAYNEQFF | TRBJ2-1 | TRBV4-1 | - | -
TGTGCCAGCAGTCGGGGCGGTTCACCCCTCCACTTT | CASSRGGSPLHF | TRBJ1-6 | TRBV12-3/TRBV12-4 | - | -
TGTGCCAGCAGCCTAGGATGGGGGAATGAGCAGTTCTTC | CASSLGWGNEQFF | TRBJ2-1 | TRBV7-9 | - | -
TGTGCCAGCAGTTACTCCCAACAGGCCACGAACACTGAAGCTTTCTTT | CASSYSQQATNTEAFF | TRBJ1-1 | TRBV6-6 | - | few
TGTGCCAGCAGCCCCCGCAGGGACACCGGGGAGCTGTTTTTT | CASSPRRDTGELFF | TRBJ2-2 | TRBV7-2 | - | -
TGTGCCAGCAGTTACTCCTGGCTAGTTGGGTACAATGAGCAGTTCTTC | CASSYSWLVGYNEQFF | TRBJ2-1 | TRBV6-5 | - | -